This record concerns one T cell receptor beta chain sequence. This sample is part of a study of blood T cell repertoires in COVID-19. Study details: Collection of acute and convalescent COVID-19 samples took place in the United States, Italy and Spain. Nucleic acid was either cDNA or gDNA, and it came from T cells, B-cell-depleted T cells, or PBMCs.

Source study methods: The authors estimated nucleated cell counts from reference gene primer amplification. TCRdb's table, derived via immunoSEQ multiplex PCR, lists solely in-frame clones and lacks some. V and J calls and clone size are given by that table; D and trimming were obtained from the DNA. The sample has under 300,000 clones; around four fifths are singletons. Sequencing was performed on peripheral blood. This TCR was sampled from a man between 25 and 39 years old who had recovered from COVID-19.

Written as DNA, the CDR3 is TGTGCCAGCTCACCTGGAGGTTTCCTTAACACTGAAGCTTTCTTT. Protein sequence: CASSPGGFLNTEAFF. The J gene is TRBJ1-1, the V gene TRBV18; no firm D call. The CDR3 consists of 15 residues. V was clipped by 3 bases and J by 2 bases, with 13 bases between them. Germline CDR1 is KGHSH and CDR2 is LQKENI.